Below, 23 T cell receptor beta chains from the same sample are listed, as sequenced in a study of cytomegalovirus exposure and HLA in healthy donors. With 60 Vbeta and 13 Jbeta primers, the PCR was carried out. Some clones are missing from TCRdb's copy, which holds only in-frame ones; the method was immunoSEQ multiplex PCR. The sample has tens of thousands of clones; under 75% are singletons. The sample was PBMCs. The receptors were sampled from a man aged 25-40 years in good health and CMV-seronegative.

The V and J genes are TRBV6-1 and TRBJ2-5, with 7 bases identical to TRBD1. Gene TRBJ2-7 matches the end of the DNA better, so the J call may be wrong. Germline V lookup: CDR1 MNHNS, CDR2 SASEGT. The CDR3 extends over 15 amino acids. CDR3 sequence: CASSSSDRSSYEQYF. The CDR3 DNA reads as TGTGCCAGCAGTAGCTCGGACAGGAGCTCCTACGAGCAGTACTTC.

The chain is built from TRBV13 and TRBJ2-1, with TRBD2 matching 11 bases. Per the germline V gene, CDR1 is PRHDT and CDR2 is FYEKMQ (reference sequence). V lost 2 bases to trimming and J lost 6 bases; unmatched junction nucleotides: 3. The CDR3 has 15 residues. For the CDR3, the DNA is TGTGCCAGCAGCTTAAAACTAGCGGGGGTCAATGAGCAGTTCTTC. Protein sequence: CASSLKLAGVNEQFF.

The chain has TRBV29-1 and TRBJ1-2; D is undetermined. This CDR3 contains 11 residues. Trimming pared 7 bases from V and 2 bases from J, leaving 8 bases between. The germline V gene has CDR1 SQVTM and CDR2 ANQGSEA. For the CDR3, the DNA is TGCAGCGCTGTACTAAACTATGGCTACACCTTC. Translation: CSAVLNYGYTF. Full variable domain (rest looked up from reference TRBV29-1 and TRBJ1-2): SAVISQKPSRDICQRGTSLTIQCQVDSQVTMMFWYRQQPGQSLTLIATANQGSEATYESGFVIDKFPISRPNLTFSTLTVSNMSPEDSSIYLCSAVLNYGYTFGSGTRLTVV.

This chain links TRBV18 with TRBJ1-1; D not certain. The CDR3 sequence is 15 residues long. Trimming took off 0 bases at V and 7 bases at J, with 15 bases between the two ends. CDR1 and CDR2 (germline): KGHSH, LQKENI. DNA for the CDR3: TGTGCCAGCTCACCACCGGGGAGTGCCCCCCGTGAAGCTTTCTTT. Its translation: CASSPPGSAPREAFF.

The chain recombines TRBV15 with TRBJ2-2; D perhaps matches TRBD1 (6 bases). This CDR3 comprises 12 residues. Germline values: CDR1 LNHNV, CDR2 YYDKDF (reference sequence). V shed 11 bases and J shed 2 bases, with 9 bases lying between them. CDR3 sequence: CALGGNTGELFF. In nucleotides, the CDR3 is TGTGCCTTAGGGGGAAACACCGGGGAGCTGTTTTTT.

For this clone: The same CDR3 can be traced to other DNA sequences in this sample. The chain employs TRBV7-8 and TRBJ1-5, with D uncertain. This CDR3 contains 14 residues. Per the germline V gene, CDR1 is SGHVS and CDR2 is FQNEAQ. Trimming stripped 1 base from V and 5 bases from J, with 9 bases between. The CDR3 here is CASSLGRRDQPQHF. CDR3 DNA: TGTGCCAGCAGCTTAGGTCGGAGGGATCAGCCCCAGCATTTT.

V usage is TRBV6-5 and J usage is TRBJ2-1, with D hard to call. CDR1 and CDR2 from the germline V gene are MNHEY and SVGAGI. CDR3 size: 13 residues. Trimming shortened V by 8 bases and J by 3 bases, and 11 bases separated the two germline ends. The CDR3 here is CASLSPGYNEQFF. The CDR3 bases are TGTGCCAGCTTGAGTCCGGGCTACAATGAGCAGTTCTTC.

The chain links TRBV2 to TRBJ2-7, with a weak D call TRBD1 (5 bases). V lost 6 bases to trimming and J lost 6 bases, with 12 bases between them. This CDR3 region has 12 residues. In germline, CDR1 is SNHLY, CDR2 FYNNEI. The CDR3 sequence: CASRGLPFEQYF. The CDR3 region has the DNA TGTGCCAGCAGGGGGCTACCCTTCGAGCAGTACTTC.

This clone was detected once. CDR3 sequence reads: CSAPRDGYNTEAFF. The CDR3 DNA sequence: TGCAGCGCCCCCCGGGATGGGTACAACACTGAAGCTTTCTTT. V is TRBV29-1 and J is TRBJ1-1; D is unclear. This CDR3 comprises 14 residues. V gave up 7 bases and J gave up 2 bases, with 17 bases separating them. Germline loops: CDR1 SQVTM, CDR2 ANQGSEA.

The chain uses TRBV18 and TRBJ2-7; 8 positions match TRBD2. The J segment lost 0 bases and the V segment lost 3 bases, leaving 4 bases of the junction unmatched. The germline V gene has CDR1 KGHSH and CDR2 LQKENI. The CDR3 covers 15 residues. CDR3 coding DNA: TGTGCCAGCTCACCGTCGCTAGCGGGCTCCTACGAGCAGTACTTC. As protein: CASSPSLAGSYEQYF.

The J gene is TRBJ2-7, the V gene TRBV2; 7 bases map to TRBD1. The CDR3 is 15 residues long. From germline, CDR1 is SNHLY and CDR2 FYNNEI. After removal of 6 bases from V and 3 bases from J, the junction contained 11 bases not matched to a gene. The CDR3 loop reads CASRDLGQLIYEQYF. CDR3 nucleotide sequence: TGTGCCAGCAGGGACCTGGGACAGTTGATCTACGAGCAGTACTTC.

This clone was recorded once. The genes are TRBV29-1 and TRBJ2-7; TRBD1 might be the D (7 bases). V lost 6 bases to trimming and J lost 0 bases, with 15 bases between them. This CDR3 region has 14 residues. The germline gives CDR1 SQVTM, CDR2 ANQGSEA. The DNA for the CDR3 is TGCAGCGTCAGGGGGGACATGGTCTCCTACGAGCAGTACTTC. Translated, it gives CSVRGDMVSYEQYF.

Note on this clone: Other DNA sequences in this sample translate to the same CDR3. The V call is TRBV5-1, the J call TRBJ2-2, with D unresolved. Trimming shortened V by 1 base and J by 3 bases, and 13 bases separated the two germline ends. The CDR3 covers 16 residues. Germline values: CDR1 SGHRS, CDR2 YFSETQ. The CDR3 nucleotides read TGCGCCAGCAGCTTGAGTGCTACGGGTGACACCGGGGAGCTGTTTTTT. Protein sequence: CASSLSATGDTGELFF.

The chain couples TRBV6-5 to TRBJ1-5, with 8 bases fitting TRBD1. J was trimmed by 4 bases and V by 6 bases; bases with no gene match: 5. CDR1 and CDR2 from the germline V gene are MNHEY and SVGAGI. This CDR3 is 14 amino acids long. The CDR3 DNA is TGTGCCAGCAGACAGGGGGAAGGGAATCAGCCCCAGCATTTT. Protein sequence: CASRQGEGNQPQHF.

The chain couples TRBV5-1 to TRBJ2-5, with TRBD2 matching 11 bases. V lost 0 bases and J lost 5; bases outside the gene matches: 9. CDR1 SGHRS and CDR2 YFSETQ come from the germline V gene. CDR3 size: 17 residues. The CDR3 region is CASSLGGTSGGGETQYF. Here the CDR3 DNA reads TGCGCCAGCAGCTTGGGAGGGACTAGCGGAGGAGGGGAGACCCAGTACTTC.

The rearrangement uses TRBV19 and TRBJ2-1, with 11 bases matching TRBD2. The CDR3 spans 16 residues. The J segment lost 6 bases and the V segment lost 4 bases, leaving 8 bases of the junction unmatched. CDR1 is LNHDA, CDR2 SQIVND, per germline (reference sequence). The CDR3: CASSTPLAGVSNEQFF. The CDR3 bases are TGTGCCAGTAGTACTCCACTAGCGGGAGTATCCAATGAGCAGTTCTTC.

The chain has TRBV7-9 and TRBJ1-2, with TRBD1 identical over 10 bases. The CDR3 is 15 residues long. The V and J ends lost 5 bases and 5 bases, in that order; junction bases with no gene match: 8. CDR1 SEHNR and CDR2 FQNEAQ come from the germline V gene (reference sequence). The CDR3 sequence: CASSVIRDRGYGYTF. The CDR3 DNA reads TGTGCCAGCAGCGTGATTCGGGACAGGGGTTATGGCTACACCTTC.

This clone was detected only once. The chain couples TRBV5-6 to TRBJ1-1, with 7 bases identical to TRBD1. With V trimmed by 6 bases and J by 1 base, 12 bases remained unmatched. The germline CDR1 and CDR2 sequences are SGHDT and YYEEEE. The CDR3 is 16 residues long. CDR3 sequence (DNA): TGTGCCAGCAACGAATATACCGGGACAGAGAACACTGAAGCTTTCTTT. Protein product: CASNEYTGTENTEAFF.

The rearrangement uses TRBV25-1 and TRBJ2-7, with D possibly TRBD2 on 5 matching bases. The CDR3 runs 14 residues. V lost 4 bases and J lost 2, with 12 bases in between. Germline V CDR1 and CDR2: MGHDK, SYGVNS. The CDR3 DNA reads as TGTGCCAGCAGTGCCCGTACGAGGGCCTACGAGCAGTACTTC. Its translation is CASSARTRAYEQYF.

The chain carries TRBV5-6 and TRBJ2-7, with 7 bases aligning to TRBD1. With V trimmed by 4 bases and J by 5 bases, 6 bases remained unmatched. CDR3 length: 13 amino acids. CDR1 is SGHDT and CDR2 is YYEEEE in the germline V gene. The CDR3 nucleotides read TGTGCCAGCAGCATATCACAGGGGCACGAGCAGTACTTC. It translates to CASSISQGHEQYF.

Details on this clone: It is likely a read error, because the conserved phenylalanine at the end of the CDR3 is missing. The chain recombines TRBV7-8 with TRBJ2-3, with 10 bases matching TRBD2. After removal of 2 bases from V and 3 bases from J, the junction contained 5 bases not matched to a gene. Germline V gene lookup returns CDR1 SGHVS and CDR2 FQNEAQ. CDR3 length: 16 residues. CDR3 nucleotides: TGTGCCAGCAGCTTATCCCCTAGCGGGAGAACAGATACGCAGTATGTT. Residues: CASSLSPSGRTDTQYV.

The chain links TRBV5-4 to TRBJ1-2; 7 bases align to TRBD1. The trim removed 0 bases at V and 6 bases at J, leaving 11 bases unmatched. This CDR3 is built from 16 residues. The V gene's germline CDR1 is SGHNT and CDR2 YYREEE (reference sequence). Here the CDR3 reads CASSLGPGGGIDGYTF. The CDR3 DNA follows: TGTGCCAGCAGCTTGGGTCCAGGGGGAGGTATCGATGGCTACACCTTC.

The chain couples TRBV6-4 to TRBJ2-2, with 8 bases lining up with TRBD1. V shed 4 bases and J 13 bases; nucleotides not matched to a gene: 8. Germline V lookup: CDR1 MRHNA, CDR2 SNTAGT. The length of the CDR3 is 13 residues. CDR3 nucleotide sequence: TGTGCCAGCAGTGCCGAGACAGGGGTTTCGCTGTTTTTT. Translating gives CASSAETGVSLFF.